Sequencing of this T cell receptor beta chain was carried out in a study of a mutant IDH1 vaccine in newly diagnosed glioma. Study details: Mean patient age was around 40 years; approximately 62% were male and about 40% female. Patients' prior therapy spanned radiotherapy, temozolomide, or both; most underwent both.

The time point here: week 5, during vaccination. It was 300 ug of mutant IDH1 20-mer peptide that made up each vaccine dose, given with topical imiquimod. This clone occurred once. Antigen: not known. Method: immunoSEQ multiplex PCR; TCRdb's copy keeps in-frame clones and lacks some. The table has around 58,000 clones, around 81% seen once. The V gene end was trimmed by 4 bases and the J gene end by 5 bases; junction bases not matched to a gene: 7. This CDR3 has 15 residues. Germline V gene lookup returns CDR1 KGHSH and CDR2 LQKENI. This receptor was taken from a young man with glioma. The chain carries TRBV18 and TRBJ2-3; TRBD2 agrees at 9 bases. The specimen comprised PBMCs, sampled from a glioma patient whose treatment included an IDH1 peptide vaccine. CDR3 nucleotide sequence: TGTGCCAGCTCACGGATTAGCGGGGGACAAGATACGCAGTATTTT. Translation gives CASSRISGGQDTQYF.